This T cell receptor beta chain was recorded in a study of shared clonotypes between healthy human individuals. Study-level findings and limits: Clonotype sharing across a handful of donors was observed for roughly 5% of naive CD4 clonotypes.

Concerning this clone itself: What it binds is not known.

Only Caucasian adults living in Nashville, Tennessee served as donors. This CDR3 has 13 residues. Deletions cut 6 bases from V and 7 bases from J, with 18 bases between. The germline CDR1 and CDR2 sequences are GTSNPN and SVGIG (reference sequence). Genomic DNA from each subset was divided evenly over several immunoSEQ plates. Sequencing used immunoSEQ multiplex PCR; TCRdb keeps in-frame clones, though not all of them. The table has roughly 2 million clones, 90% to 96% seen once; the top ten hold more than 0.1%. The specimen was naive CD4+ T cells sorted from blood. Subset denoted: CD45RA+ positively selected. This chain joins TRBV30 and TRBJ1-2; the D gene is possibly TRBD1 (6 bases). The sequence came from a man younger than 35 in good health. The CDR3 sequence is CACQRGVHLGYTF. The CDR3 DNA follows: TGTGCCTGCCAAAGGGGGGTACATCTTGGCTACACCTTC.